One and the same sample provided the 17 T cell receptor beta chains below, sequenced in a study of T cell responses to AZD1222 COVID-19 vaccine. Sequenced by immunoSEQ multiplex PCR; TCRdb stores in-frame clones only, minus some. The sample carries 55,000 to 75,000 clones, around 90% recorded once. The sample consisted of peripheral blood, taken on day 0 of AZD1222 vaccination. These receptors were collected from an adult in good health.

This chain joins TRBV2 and TRBJ1-3, with 7 bases aligning to TRBD1. The CDR3 is 15 amino acids. CDR1 is SNHLY, CDR2 FYNNEI, per germline. The J segment lost 4 bases and the V segment lost 3 bases, leaving 6 bases of the junction unmatched. CDR3 residues: CASSEEGARGNTIYF. The CDR3 DNA follows: TGTGCCAGCAGTGAGGAGGGGGCACGGGGAAACACCATATATTTT.

The CDR3 DNA is TGCGCCAGTACTTACACCGGGGAGCTGTTTTTT. Protein: CASTYTGELFF. The chain employs TRBV5-1 and TRBJ2-2; D is unclear. V was pared by 8 bases and J by 3 bases, with 5 bases between. This CDR3 comprises 11 residues. CDR1 and CDR2 from the germline V gene are SGHRS and YFSETQ.

The chain is built from TRBV5-3 and TRBJ1-4; a possible D gene is TRBD1 (6 bases). TRBV5-3 carries the ORF label, with uncertain function. The CDR3 is 16 residues long. V was trimmed by 0 bases and J by 8 bases, leaving 17 bases between them. CDR3 residues: CARSLVGGREGEKLFF. CDR3 nucleotides: TGTGCCAGAAGCTTGGTGGGGGGCAGGGAGGGCGAAAAACTGTTTTTT.

The chain links TRBV3-1 (or the pseudogene TRBV3-2) to TRBJ1-1; D uncertain. The CDR3 sequence is 12 residues long. In germline, CDR1 is LGHDT, CDR2 YNNKEL (reference sequence). V lost 5 bases, J lost 5 bases, and 9 bases lay in between. The CDR3 bases are TGTGCCAGCAGCTCCCGGGTAACTGAAGCTTTCTTT. Its protein is CASSSRVTEAFF.

The rearrangement joins TRBV27 to TRBJ1-3; 9 bases are a match to TRBD1. CDR3 length: 20 amino acids. V shed 3 bases, J shed 5 bases, and the junction held 20 bases outside the gene matches. Germline V lookup: CDR1 MNHEY, CDR2 SMNVEV (reference sequence). The CDR3 here is CASSFFKSKDRDRARNTIYF. The CDR3 coding sequence is TGTGCCAGCAGTTTCTTTAAATCAAAAGACCGGGACAGGGCCAGAAACACCATATATTTT.

This rearrangement joins TRBV6-5 to TRBJ1-2, with 7 bases lining up with TRBD1. The V gene's germline CDR1 is MNHEY and CDR2 SVGAGI. V shed 0 bases, J shed 3 bases, and the junction held 4 bases outside the gene matches. The CDR3 is 15 residues long. The CDR3 protein is CASSYSSRGDYGYTF. CDR3 nucleotide sequence: TGTGCCAGCAGTTACTCGAGCAGGGGGGACTATGGCTACACCTTC.

This rearrangement joins TRBV7-8 to TRBJ2-1; tentative D call: TRBD1 (5 bases). The V end was cut by 4 bases, the J end by 9 bases, with 28 bases between. The CDR3 is 18 amino acids. In germline, CDR1 is SGHVS, CDR2 FQNEAQ. For the CDR3, the DNA is TGTGCCAGCAGCTCCCAGGGTGGGATCGTTTCCATTTTGGGTGAGCAGTTCTTC. This codes for CASSSQGGIVSILGEQFF. The whole variable domain, filled in from reference TRBV7-8 and TRBJ2-1, reads GAGVSQSPRYKVAKRGQDVALRCDPISGHVSLFWYQQALGQGPEFLTYFQNEAQLDKSGLPSDRFFAERPEGSVSTLKIQRTQQEDSAVYLCASSSQGGIVSILGEQFFGPGTRLTVL.

The chain joins TRBV5-1 to TRBJ2-7; 10 bases match TRBD1. V was pared by 3 bases and J by 3 bases, with 18 bases of the junction left unmatched. Germline lookup yields CDR1 SGHRS and CDR2 YFSETQ. This CDR3 contains 19 residues. The CDR3 protein is CASSSYGTGASFANYEQYF. For the CDR3, the DNA is TGCGCCAGCAGCTCTTACGGGACAGGGGCTTCGTTCGCGAACTACGAGCAGTACTTC.

This chain joins TRBV7-2 and TRBJ2-5, with D tentatively TRBD2 (5 bases). The CDR3 is 15 residues long. V was cut by 0 bases and J by 2 bases, with 10 bases left in between. Germline CDR1 SGHTA, CDR2 FQGNSA. The CDR3 nucleotides are TGTGCCAGCAGCTTAGCCTGGGGAGCACAAGAGACCCAGTACTTC. It translates to CASSLAWGAQETQYF.

This clone was picked up a small number of times. The chain uses TRBV9 and TRBJ2-3; 7 positions agree with TRBD2. The germline CDR1 and CDR2 sequences are SGDLS and YYNGEE. CDR3 length: 16 residues. Trimming at V came to 3 bases and at J to 1 base, leaving 8 bases not matched to a gene. CDR3 region: CASSGIGAGGTDTQYF. For the CDR3, the DNA is TGTGCCAGCAGCGGCATCGGTGCGGGGGGCACAGATACGCAGTATTTT.

The genes are TRBV5-1 and TRBJ2-2, with TRBD1 matching 8 bases. Germline V lookup: CDR1 SGHRS, CDR2 YFSETQ. The CDR3 spans 16 residues. The trim removed 4 bases at V and 2 bases at J, leaving 7 bases unmatched. Here the CDR3 DNA reads TGCGCCAGCAGCGGAGGGACAGGCGCTAACACCGGGGAGCTGTTTTTT. Residues: CASSGGTGANTGELFF.

This chain connects TRBV11-2 to TRBJ1-1; D is perhaps TRBD1 (6 bases). The CDR3 has 13 amino acids. The V and J ends lost 5 bases and 6 bases respectively, with 13 bases between them. CDR1 is SGHAT and CDR2 is FQNNGV in the germline V gene. In nucleotides, the CDR3 is TGTGCCAGCAGCCCCCGGACAGTTGCTGAAGCTTTCTTT. It codes for CASSPRTVAEAFF.

V and J are TRBV3-1 (or the pseudogene TRBV3-2) and TRBJ1-1; a possible D gene is TRBD1 (6 bases). This CDR3 is 14 amino acids long. The V and J ends lost 2 bases and 10 bases respectively, with 17 bases between them. Per germline, CDR1 LGHDT and CDR2 YNNKEL (reference sequence). The chain's CDR3 is CASSQQGRVSGAFF. CDR3 in DNA: TGTGCCAGCAGCCAACAGGGGAGGGTGAGTGGAGCTTTCTTT.

This chain links TRBV14 with TRBJ2-6, with D hard to call. The V gene's germline CDR1 is SGHDN and CDR2 FVKESK. The ends were cut back, 0 bases at V and 4 bases at J, with 19 bases in the middle. The CDR3 runs to 19 residues. The DNA for the CDR3 is TGTGCCAGCAGCCAAGATCCCCCGAATCCCACCACCGGGGCCAACGTCCTGACTTTC. Translation: CASSQDPPNPTTGANVLTF.

This chain connects TRBV7-9 to TRBJ1-6; D is possibly TRBD1 (6 bases). CDR3 length equals 15 residues. CDR1 SEHNR and CDR2 FQNEAQ come from the germline V gene (reference sequence). V shed 5 bases and J shed 7 bases, with 15 bases lying between them. Written as DNA, the CDR3 is TGTGCCAGCAGCCCTCCGGGGGCTGAGAATTCACCCCTCCACTTT. Protein product: CASSPPGAENSPLHF. Using reference TRBV7-9 and TRBJ1-6 for the parts outside the CDR3, the full variable domain is DTGVSQNPRHKITKRGQNVTFRCDPISEHNRLYWYRQTLGQGPEFLTYFQNEAQLEKSRLLSDRFSAERPKGSFSTLEIQRTEQGDSAMYLCASSPPGAENSPLHFGNGTRLTVT.

The count of this clone is one. This chain joins TRBV23-1 and TRBJ2-5; D unresolved. TRBV23-1 is identified as an open reading frame with a role that is uncertain. V dropped 2 bases and J dropped 1 base, with 14 bases sitting between them. This CDR3 has 16 amino acids. Here the CDR3 DNA reads TGCGCCAGCAGTCAAGGTCCTCGTCGGACCCAAGAGACCCAGTACTTC. Translated: CASSQGPRRTQETQYF.

This chain uses TRBV2 with TRBJ1-1; D unresolved. Trimming cost V 7 bases and J 10 bases, with 16 bases left between them. The CDR3 extends over 12 amino acids. The germline V gene has CDR1 SNHLY and CDR2 FYNNEI. CDR3 amino acids: CASKRPLSVAFF. CDR3 nucleotide sequence: TGTGCCAGCAAGAGGCCCCTTTCCGTAGCTTTCTTT.